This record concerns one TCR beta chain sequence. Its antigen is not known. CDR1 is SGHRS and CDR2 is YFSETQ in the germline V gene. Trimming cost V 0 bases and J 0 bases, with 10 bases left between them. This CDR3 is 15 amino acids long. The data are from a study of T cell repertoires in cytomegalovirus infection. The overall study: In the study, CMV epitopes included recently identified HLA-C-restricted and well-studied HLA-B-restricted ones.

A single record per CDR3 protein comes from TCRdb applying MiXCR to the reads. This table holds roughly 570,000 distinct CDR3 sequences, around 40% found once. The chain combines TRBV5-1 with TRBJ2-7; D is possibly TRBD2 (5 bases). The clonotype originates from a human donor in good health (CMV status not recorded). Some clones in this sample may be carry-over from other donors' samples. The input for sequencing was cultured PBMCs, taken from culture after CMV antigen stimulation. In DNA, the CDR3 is TGCGCCAGCAGCTTGGGAGGGTTCCCCTCCTACGAGCAGTACTTC. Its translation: CASSLGGFPSYEQYF.